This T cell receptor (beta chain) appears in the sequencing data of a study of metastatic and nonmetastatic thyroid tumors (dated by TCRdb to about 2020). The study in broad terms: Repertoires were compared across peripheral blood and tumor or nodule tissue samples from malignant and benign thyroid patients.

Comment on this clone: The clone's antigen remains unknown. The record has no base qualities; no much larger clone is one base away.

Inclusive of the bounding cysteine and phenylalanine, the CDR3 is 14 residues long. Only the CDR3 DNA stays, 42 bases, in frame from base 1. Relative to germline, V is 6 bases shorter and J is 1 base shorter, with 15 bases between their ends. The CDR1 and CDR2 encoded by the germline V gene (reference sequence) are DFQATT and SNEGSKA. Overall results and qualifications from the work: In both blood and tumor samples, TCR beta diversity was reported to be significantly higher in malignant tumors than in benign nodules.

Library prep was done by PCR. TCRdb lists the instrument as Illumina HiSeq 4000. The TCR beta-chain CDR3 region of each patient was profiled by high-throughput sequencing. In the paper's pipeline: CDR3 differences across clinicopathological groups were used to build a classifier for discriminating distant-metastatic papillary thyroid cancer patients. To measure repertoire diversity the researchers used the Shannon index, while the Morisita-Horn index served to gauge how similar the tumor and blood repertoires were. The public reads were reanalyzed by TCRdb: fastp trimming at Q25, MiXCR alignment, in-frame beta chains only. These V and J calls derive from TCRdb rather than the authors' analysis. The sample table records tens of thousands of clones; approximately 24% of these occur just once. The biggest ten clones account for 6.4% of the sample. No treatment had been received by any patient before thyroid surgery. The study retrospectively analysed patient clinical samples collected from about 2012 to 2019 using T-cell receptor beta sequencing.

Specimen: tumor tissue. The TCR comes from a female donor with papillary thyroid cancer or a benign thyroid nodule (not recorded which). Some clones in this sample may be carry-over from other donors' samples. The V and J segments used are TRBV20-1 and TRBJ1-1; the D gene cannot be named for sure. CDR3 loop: CSARGRRRNTEAFF. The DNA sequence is TGCAGTGCCCGAGGGAGGCGGAGGAACACTGAAGCTTTCTTT.